Presented here are 22 T cell receptor beta chains from one specimen sequenced in a study of identical twins. TCRdb reprocessed the 5' RACE reads with MiXCR, giving one entry per CDR3 protein. The sample holds around 100,000 distinct CDR3 sequences, 5.9% seen once. Input material: memory T cells sorted from blood. All receptors come from a woman in her forties or fifties in good health.

In this sample, this clonotype turned up many times. V is TRBV19 and J is TRBJ2-6; unclear D gene. Trimming removed 5 bases at V and 0 bases at J, with 8 bases between. Germline V gene lookup returns CDR1 LNHDA and CDR2 SQIVND (reference sequence). This CDR3 is built from 15 residues. CDR3 in DNA: TGTGCCAGTAGTTATCAGTTCTCTGGGGCCAACGTCCTGACTTTC. This gives the protein CASSYQFSGANVLTF.

This clonotype showed up many times. This chain connects TRBV29-1 to TRBJ1-2, with D possibly being TRBD1 (6 bases). Germline values: CDR1 SQVTM, CDR2 ANQGSEA. The CDR3 loop spans 13 amino acids. The V gene lost 7 bases and the J gene lost 1 base, with 13 bases spanning the gap. In DNA form, the CDR3 reads TGCAGCGCGGGGGACAACCTTAACTATGGCTACACCTTC. Its protein is CSAGDNLNYGYTF. The full variable domain, with the rest looked up from reference TRBV29-1 and TRBJ1-2, is SAVISQKPSRDICQRGTSLTIQCQVDSQVTMMFWYRQQPGQSLTLIATANQGSEATYESGFVIDKFPISRPNLTFSTLTVSNMSPEDSSIYLCSAGDNLNYGYTFGSGTRLTVV.

This clonotype has at least ten counts. The rearrangement joins TRBV5-6 to TRBJ1-1; the match to TRBD1 covers 9 bases. The germline V gene encodes CDR1 SGHDT and CDR2 YYEEEE. The CDR3 has 18 residues. V lost 3 bases, J lost 1 base, and 13 bases stayed unmatched. CDR3 in amino acids: CASSSPGQGMGKNTEAFF. In nucleotides, the CDR3 is TGTGCCAGCAGCTCTCCGGGACAGGGTATGGGGAAGAACACTGAAGCTTTCTTT.

The V and J genes are TRBV12-5 and TRBJ2-7; no clear D gene. Germline V gene lookup returns CDR1 LGHNT and CDR2 FRNRAP. V was trimmed by 1 base and J by 1 base, leaving 2 bases between them. The CDR3 runs 12 residues. The CDR3 region has the DNA TGTGCTAGTGGTTTGGAATCCTACGAGCAGTACTTC. It codes for CASGLESYEQYF. The variable domain in full, completed from reference TRBV12-5 and TRBJ2-7, reads DARVTQTPRHKVTEMGQEVTMRCQPILGHNTVFWYRQTMMQGLELLAYFRNRAPLDDSGMPKDRFSAEMPDATLATLKIQPSEPRDSAVYFCASGLESYEQYFGPGTRLTVT.

This clonotype has ten or more counts. The chain links TRBV20-1 to TRBJ2-5; 9 nucleotides match TRBD1. The CDR3 runs to 14 residues. V lost 2 bases and J lost 5; bases outside the gene matches: 6. Germline-derived CDR1 and CDR2 are DFQATT and SNEGSKA (reference sequence). CDR3 sequence: CSARLTGGGETQYF. The CDR3 region has the DNA TGCAGTGCTAGATTAACAGGGGGCGGTGAGACCCAGTACTTC.

The chain links TRBV19 to TRBJ2-2; D call uncertain. The ends were cut back, 8 bases at V and 7 bases at J, with 14 bases in the middle. The germline CDR1 and CDR2 sequences are LNHDA and SQIVND (reference sequence). This CDR3 is 13 amino acids long. CDR3 region: CASCVGAGGELFF. In nucleotides, the CDR3 is TGTGCCAGTTGCGTCGGAGCAGGCGGGGAGCTGTTTTTT.

This clonotype was recorded many times. CDR3 region: CASSAGYEQFF. The CDR3 nucleotides are TGTGCCAGCAGTGCCGGGTATGAGCAGTTCTTC. This rearrangement joins TRBV2 to TRBJ2-1; no reliable D call. The V end was cut by 4 bases, the J end by 8 bases, with 6 bases between. Germline loops: CDR1 SNHLY, CDR2 FYNNEI. This CDR3 spans 11 amino acids.

This clonotype has a count of ten or more. The chain carries TRBV5-1 and TRBJ2-1; 8 nucleotides match TRBD2. Germline assignment: CDR1 SGHRS and CDR2 YFSETQ. The CDR3 runs to 17 residues. V trimming: 4 bases; J trimming: 3 bases; junction bases outside the gene matches: 12. CDR3 protein: CASSLGGFSGIYNEQFF. The CDR3 region has the DNA TGCGCCAGCAGCCTGGGGGGGTTTAGCGGGATCTACAATGAGCAGTTCTTC.

Only a few counts were recorded for this clonotype. V is TRBV5-5 and J is TRBJ1-2; D is unclear. The CDR3 loop spans 13 amino acids. The germline V gene encodes CDR1 SGHKS and CDR2 YYEKEE (reference sequence). The V end lost 4 bases, the J end lost 2 bases, and 9 bases lay between the germline ends. CDR3 amino acids: CASSDGGNYGYTF. CDR3 sequence (DNA): TGTGCCAGCAGCGATGGAGGAAACTATGGCTACACCTTC. The full variable domain, in which reference TRBV5-5 and TRBJ1-2 provide the parts outside the CDR3, is DAGVTQSPTHLIKTRGQQVTLRCSPISGHKSVSWYQQVLGQGPQFIFQYYEKEERGRGNFPDRFSARQFPNYSSELNVNALLLGDSALYLCASSDGGNYGYTFGSGTRLTVV.

This clonotype was recorded many times. The CDR3 DNA is TGCAGTGCTCGGACAGGGGTCGGTCAGCCCCAGCATTTT. Translating it yields CSARTGVGQPQHF. The rearrangement links TRBV20-1 to TRBJ1-5; 9 nucleotides align to TRBD1. V trimming: 5 bases; J trimming: 6 bases; junction bases outside the gene matches: 5. Germline V gives CDR1 DFQATT, CDR2 SNEGSKA (reference sequence). This CDR3 is built from 13 residues.

In this sample, this clonotype turned up a few times. J is TRBJ1-4 and V is TRBV4-1, with a weak D call TRBD1 (6 bases). Trimming took 1 base from V and 8 from J, leaving 14 bases between them. The germline CDR1 and CDR2 sequences are MGHRA and YSYEKL. CDR3 length: 15 amino acids. Here the CDR3 reads CASSQGEQGHEKLFF. CDR3 bases: TGCGCCAGCAGCCAAGGAGAACAGGGACACGAAAAACTGTTTTTT.

This clonotype occurred a few times. V gene TRBV21-1 combines with J gene TRBJ2-7; the table's D call TRBD2 went unverified against the DNA. TRBV21-1 is an annotated pseudogene. The CDR3 loop spans 21 amino acids. The CDR3 loop reads CASSKEGGDRPALRSSYEQYV. Written as DNA, the CDR3 is TGTGCCAGCAGCAAAGAAGGCGGCGACAGACCAGCCCTCAGGAGCTCCTACGAGCAGTACGTC.

The chain is built from TRBV7-9 and TRBJ2-1; TRBD1 agrees at 7 bases. CDR1 and CDR2 (germline): SEHNR, FQNEAQ (reference sequence). V lost 7 bases, J lost 6 bases, and 9 bases stayed unmatched. This CDR3 is built from 14 residues. Written as DNA, the CDR3 is TGTGCCAGCACCACCTCGACAGGGCGCAATGAGCAGTTCTTC. It yields the protein CASTTSTGRNEQFF.

J is TRBJ2-1 and V is TRBV5-1; maybe TRBD2 (6 bases). The CDR3 spans 15 residues. The germline V gene has CDR1 SGHRS and CDR2 YFSETQ. V was pared by 0 bases and J by 9 bases, with 16 bases between. CDR3 sequence (DNA): TGCGCCAGCAGCTTGGCCGTAGGAGGGATGGGTGAGCAGTTCTTC. This sequence encodes CASSLAVGGMGEQFF.

This clonotype was seen ten or more times. V usage is TRBV30 and J usage is TRBJ2-2, with D possibly being TRBD2 (6 bases). The CDR3 spans 15 residues. V shed 3 bases and J shed 3 bases, with 14 bases lying between them. Germline values: CDR1 GTSNPN, CDR2 SVGIG (reference sequence). The CDR3 region is CAWRGMGLHTGELFF. The CDR3 bases are TGTGCCTGGAGAGGGATGGGACTCCACACCGGGGAGCTGTTTTTT.

This clonotype was detected many times. The CDR3 sequence is CASSLSGGTNEQFF. Written as DNA, the CDR3 is TGTGCCAGCAGCCTTAGCGGAGGGACCAATGAGCAGTTCTTC. This chain links TRBV3-1 with TRBJ2-1; possibly TRBD2 for D (6 bases). In germline, CDR1 is LGHDT, CDR2 YNNKEL (reference sequence). The CDR3 runs 14 residues. Trimming removed 4 bases from V and 6 bases from J, with 13 bases in between.

By share, this clonotype ranks as medium-sized. The chain employs TRBV11-2 and TRBJ2-3; tentative D call: TRBD2 (6 bases). Germline CDR1 reads SGHAT; CDR2 reads FQNNGV. The CDR3 loop spans 15 amino acids. The V and J ends lost 4 bases and 1 base respectively, with 12 bases between them. The CDR3, as DNA: TGTGCCAGCAGCTCGCGGGACCTACGCACAGATACGCAGTATTTT. Translation: CASSSRDLRTDTQYF.

This clonotype was detected ten times or more. The chain carries TRBV15 and TRBJ2-2; TRBD2 is a possible D gene (6 bases). The CDR3 is 15 amino acids. V lost 0 bases, J lost 6 bases, and 11 bases lay in between. The germline V gene has CDR1 LNHNV and CDR2 YYDKDF (reference sequence). The CDR3, as DNA: TGTGCCACCAGCAGAGAGGTGCTAGCGTCCGGGGAGCTGTTTTTT. Translation: CATSREVLASGELFF.

The rearrangement uses TRBV7-8 and TRBJ2-2; 9 bases fit TRBD2. Germline V CDR1 and CDR2: SGHVS, FQNEAQ. The length of the CDR3 is 18 residues. Trimming at V came to 1 base and at J to 1 base, leaving 7 bases not matched to a gene. CDR3 nucleotides: TGTGCCAGCAGCTTAGGGGCGGGAGGGCCGTTGAACACCGGGGAGCTGTTTTTT. Translation: CASSLGAGGPLNTGELFF. Full variable domain (outside the CDR3, taken from reference TRBV7-8 and TRBJ2-2): GAGVSQSPRYKVAKRGQDVALRCDPISGHVSLFWYQQALGQGPEFLTYFQNEAQLDKSGLPSDRFFAERPEGSVSTLKIQRTQQEDSAVYLCASSLGAGGPLNTGELFFGEGSRLTVL.

Ten or more counts support this clonotype. The chain links TRBV6-2 or TRBV6-3 to TRBJ2-5; possible D gene TRBD2, 7 bases. The CDR3 runs to 18 residues. Germline CDR1 and CDR2: MNHEY and SVGEGT. Trimming took off 2 bases at V and 1 base at J, with 20 bases between the two ends. As DNA, the CDR3 is TGTGCCAGCAGTTACCCCCTTGGGGGGGCCAGGGGCCAAGAGACCCAGTACTTC. The encoded protein is CASSYPLGGARGQETQYF.

This clonotype has a count of ten or more. J is TRBJ2-5 and V is TRBV3-1; 7 nucleotides line up with TRBD1. V lost 4 bases and J lost 1; bases outside the gene matches: 3. The germline gives CDR1 LGHDT, CDR2 YNNKEL (reference sequence). This CDR3 spans 14 amino acids. CDR3 residues: CASSPGTVQETQYF. In DNA form, the CDR3 reads TGTGCCAGCAGCCCCGGGACAGTCCAAGAGACCCAGTACTTC.

Many counts were recorded for this clonotype. This CDR3 is CSVHSGASGRTGELFF. Written as DNA, the CDR3 is TGCAGTGTTCACTCCGGTGCTAGCGGACGCACCGGGGAGCTGTTTTTT. The V and J genes are TRBV29-1 and TRBJ2-2; 7 positions match TRBD2. The germline CDR1 and CDR2 sequences are SQVTM and ANQGSEA. There are 16 residues in the CDR3.